This record looks at one T cell receptor beta chain sequence and its context. Its antigen is undetermined. The data originate from a study of shared clonotypes between healthy human individuals. There are 14 residues in the CDR3. The germline V gene has CDR1 SGHDT and CDR2 YYEEEE. V was cut by 0 bases and J by 1 base, with 6 bases left in between. Profiled with immunoSEQ multiplex PCR; TCRdb holds only in-frame clones, not every one. The sample yields more than 400,000 clones, roughly 95% seen once. Whole-study results and caveats: Estimated richness was generally greater in naive than memory subsets.

The sample comprised naive CD4+ T cells sorted from blood. Subset noted: CD45RA+ positively selected. The chain is built from TRBV5-6 and TRBJ2-3; tentative D call: TRBD1 (6 bases). This TCR was sampled from a woman aged 25 to 39 in good health. DNA of the CDR3: TGTGCCAGCAGCTTGGCAGGGGGCACAGATACGCAGTATTTT. Protein: CASSLAGGTDTQYF.